The 17 T cell receptor beta chains presented below share a single source sample, sequenced in a study of T cell changes during pregnancy in multiple sclerosis. Measured with immunoSEQ multiplex PCR; TCRdb has only the in-frame clones, and not every one. The profile shows nearly 110,000 clones, about nine tenths of them singletons. This specimen consisted of peripheral blood, obtained in the third trimester of pregnancy. The receptors derive from a female donor in good health, enrolled as a control in a pregnancy study.

The rearrangement links TRBV9 to TRBJ1-1; D ambiguous. Looked up from germline, CDR1 is SGDLS and CDR2 is YYNGEE. This CDR3 region has 14 residues. V was pared by 4 bases and J by 0 bases, with 10 bases between. In DNA, the CDR3 is TGTGCCAGCAGCCTTACAGCCCTGAACACTGAAGCTTTCTTT. Amino acid sequence: CASSLTALNTEAFF. The variable domain in full, with the rest retrieved from reference TRBV9 and TRBJ1-1, is DSGVTQTPKHLITATGQRVTLRCSPRSGDLSVYWYQQSLDQGLQFLIQYYNGEERAKGNILERFSAQQFPDLHSELNLSSLELGDSALYFCASSLTALNTEAFFGQGTRLTVV.

This chain joins TRBV9 and TRBJ2-5, with 7 bases identical to TRBD2. V was pared by 0 bases and J by 0 bases, with 5 bases of the junction left unmatched. The V gene's germline CDR1 is SGDLS and CDR2 YYNGEE. The CDR3 is 16 residues long. Written as DNA, the CDR3 is TGTGCCAGCAGCGTAGCTCCTAGCGGAGACCAAGAGACCCAGTACTTC. Protein product: CASSVAPSGDQETQYF.

The rearrangement links TRBV19 to TRBJ1-2, with 9 bases matching TRBD1. Germline V gives CDR1 LNHDA, CDR2 SQIVND (reference sequence). The CDR3 is 14 residues long. The V and J ends lost 6 bases and 3 bases, in that order; junction bases with no gene match: 5. The CDR3 sequence: CASSNRDRDYGYTF. The CDR3 DNA reads as TGTGCCAGTAGCAACCGGGACAGGGACTATGGCTACACCTTC.

This chain connects TRBV9 to TRBJ2-7; D may be TRBD1 (5 bases). CDR1 is SGDLS, CDR2 YYNGEE, per germline. Trimming left V 2 bases short and J 1 base short, with 10 bases between. This CDR3 has 14 residues. CDR3 sequence reads: CASSVTDPSYEQYF. CDR3 bases: TGTGCCAGCAGCGTGACAGATCCTTCCTACGAGCAGTACTTC.

The chain is built from TRBV9 and TRBJ1-1; tentative D call: TRBD1 (5 bases). CDR3 size: 14 residues. CDR1 and CDR2 (germline): SGDLS, YYNGEE. The germline V and J ends were trimmed by 4 bases and 1 base, with 11 bases remaining between them. CDR3 amino acids: CASSPWGRNTEAFF. CDR3 bases: TGTGCCAGCAGCCCATGGGGCCGGAACACTGAAGCTTTCTTT.

This rearrangement joins TRBV7-2 to TRBJ2-7, with 11 nucleotides matching TRBD2. CDR1 is SGHTA and CDR2 is FQGNSA in the germline V gene. There are 17 residues in the CDR3. J was trimmed by 7 bases and V by 4 bases; bases with no gene match: 15. The CDR3 DNA reads as TGTGCCAGCAGCTCCATGGTTGGGGTAGCGGGGGGGCGAGAGCAGTACTTC. This encodes CASSSMVGVAGGREQYF.

The rearrangement joins TRBV7-3 to TRBJ2-2, with D tentatively TRBD1 (5 bases). This CDR3 has 14 residues. With 5 bases removed from V and 4 bases from J, the gap between germline ends came to 11 bases. Germline values: CDR1 SGHTA, CDR2 FQGTGA. The CDR3 region is CASSQTGSTGELFF. The DNA for the CDR3 is TGTGCCAGCAGCCAAACAGGTTCCACCGGGGAGCTGTTTTTT. The full variable domain, its missing parts supplied by reference TRBV7-3 and TRBJ2-2, is GAGVSQTPSNKVTEKGKYVELRCDPISGHTALYWYRQSLGQGPEFLIYFQGTGAADDSGLPNDRFFAVRPEGSVSTLKIQRTERGDSAVYLCASSQTGSTGELFFGEGSRLTVL.

This clone showed up just a few times. The rearrangement uses TRBV19 and TRBJ2-5, with a weak D call TRBD2 (6 bases). CDR3 length: 15 amino acids. Germline loops: CDR1 LNHDA, CDR2 SQIVND (reference sequence). V was pared by 6 bases and J by 4 bases, with 18 bases between. CDR3 nucleotide sequence: TGTGCCAGTAGACGGAGGGAGACGGCAGGAGAGACCCAGTACTTC. It codes for CASRRRETAGETQYF.

The chain couples TRBV4-3 to TRBJ1-2; unclear D gene. Trimming removed 1 base from V and 0 bases from J, with 12 bases in between. The CDR3 runs 16 residues. CDR1 and CDR2 from the germline V gene are LGHNA and YSLEER. The CDR3 loop is CASSQVFSGANYGYTF. CDR3 sequence (DNA): TGCGCCAGCAGCCAAGTATTTAGTGGAGCTAACTATGGCTACACCTTC.

The chain recombines TRBV6-6 with TRBJ1-2; D is unresolved. V was clipped by 0 bases and J by 4 bases, with 9 bases between them. This CDR3 comprises 14 residues. From germline, CDR1 is MNHNY and CDR2 SVGAGI (reference sequence). CDR3 protein: CASSYSSAVYGYTF. As DNA, the CDR3 is TGTGCCAGCAGTTACTCGTCGGCGGTCTATGGCTACACCTTC.

This clone has more than one count but fewer than ten. V gene TRBV19 combines with J gene TRBJ2-2; D not certain. Germline V lookup: CDR1 LNHDA, CDR2 SQIVND (reference sequence). The V end was cut by 3 bases, the J end by 5 bases, with 4 bases between. The CDR3 contains 12 residues. This chain's CDR3 is CASSIQTGELFF. CDR3 DNA: TGTGCCAGTAGTATCCAGACCGGGGAGCTGTTTTTT.

This chain connects TRBV15 to TRBJ2-5, with 8 bases that match TRBD2. The germline V gene has CDR1 LNHNV and CDR2 YYDKDF (reference sequence). The CDR3 length is 14 residues. The trim removed 8 bases at V and 5 bases at J, leaving 10 bases unmatched. The CDR3 sequence is CATESVAGLETQYF. The CDR3 coding sequence is TGTGCCACCGAGAGTGTAGCGGGGTTGGAGACCCAGTACTTC. The full variable domain, in which reference TRBV15 and TRBJ2-5 provide the parts outside the CDR3, is DAMVIQNPRYQVTQFGKPVTLSCSQTLNHNVMYWYQQKSSQAPKLLFHYYDKDFNNEADTPDNFQSRRPNTSFCFLDIRSPGLGDTAMYLCATESVAGLETQYFGPGTRLLVL.

The chain couples TRBV29-1 to TRBJ1-1; D uncertain. Per the germline V gene, CDR1 is SQVTM and CDR2 is ANQGSEA. The CDR3 sequence is 11 residues long. With 7 bases removed from V and 1 base from J, the gap between germline ends came to 7 bases. The CDR3 DNA follows: TGCAGCGGCACATGGAACACTGAAGCTTTCTTT. It codes for CSGTWNTEAFF.

The chain couples TRBV9 to TRBJ2-2; 11 bases agree with TRBD2. In germline, CDR1 is SGDLS, CDR2 YYNGEE. This CDR3 contains 16 residues. With V trimmed by 4 bases and J by 11 bases, 13 bases remained unmatched. This CDR3 reads CASSFGRLAGSYELFF. In nucleotides, the CDR3 is TGTGCCAGCAGCTTTGGTAGACTAGCGGGGTCCTACGAGCTGTTTTTT.

The V call is TRBV4-3, the J call TRBJ2-7; 9 bases align to TRBD1. The germline V gene has CDR1 LGHNA and CDR2 YSLEER. V lost 5 bases, J lost 0 bases, and 8 bases stayed unmatched. This CDR3 contains 16 residues. CDR3 DNA sequence: TGCGCCAGCAGCGTTGCGCGGGACAGGGTCTCCTACGAGCAGTACTTC. Its protein is CASSVARDRVSYEQYF.

The chain employs TRBV6-1 and TRBJ2-3, with D unclear. This CDR3 spans 15 amino acids. V was cut by 8 bases and J by 2 bases, with 17 bases left in between. Germline CDR1 MNHNS, CDR2 SASEGT. CDR3 in amino acids: CASAASLQFTDTQYF. The CDR3 nucleotides read TGTGCCAGCGCCGCCTCTCTACAGTTCACAGATACGCAGTATTTT.

This clone was counted only a few times. The chain recombines TRBV9 with TRBJ1-2, with TRBD1 matching 7 bases. Germline CDR1 and CDR2: SGDLS and YYNGEE. V dropped 0 bases and J dropped 3; count of bases not matched to a gene: 11. CDR3 size: 17 residues. The CDR3 here is CASSVAARGEKDYGYTF. The CDR3 region has the DNA TGTGCCAGCAGCGTAGCGGCCAGGGGGGAAAAGGACTATGGCTACACCTTC.